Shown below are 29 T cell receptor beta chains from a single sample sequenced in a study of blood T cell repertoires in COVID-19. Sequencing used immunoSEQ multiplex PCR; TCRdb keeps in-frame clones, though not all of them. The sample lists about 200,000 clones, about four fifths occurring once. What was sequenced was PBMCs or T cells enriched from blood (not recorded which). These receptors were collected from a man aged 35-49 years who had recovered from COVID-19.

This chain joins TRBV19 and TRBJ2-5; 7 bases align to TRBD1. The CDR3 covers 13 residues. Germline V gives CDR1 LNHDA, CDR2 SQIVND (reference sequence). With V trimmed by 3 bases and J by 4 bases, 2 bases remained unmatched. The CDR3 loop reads CASSMNRGETQYF. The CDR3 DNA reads TGTGCCAGTAGTATGAACAGGGGAGAGACCCAGTACTTC.

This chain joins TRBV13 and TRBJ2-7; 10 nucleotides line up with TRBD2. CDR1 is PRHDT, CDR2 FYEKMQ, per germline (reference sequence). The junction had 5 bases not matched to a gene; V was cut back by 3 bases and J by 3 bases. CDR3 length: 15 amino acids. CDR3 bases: TGTGCCAGCAGCTTCCTAGCGGGGGCGCACTACGAGCAGTACTTC. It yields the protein CASSFLAGAHYEQYF.

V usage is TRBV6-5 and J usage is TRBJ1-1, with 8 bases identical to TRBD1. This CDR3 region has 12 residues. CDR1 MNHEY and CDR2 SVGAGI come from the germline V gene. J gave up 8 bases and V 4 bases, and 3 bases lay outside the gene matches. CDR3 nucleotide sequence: TGTGCCAGCAGTTTCGGACAGGGAGAAGCTTTCTTT. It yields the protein CASSFGQGEAFF.

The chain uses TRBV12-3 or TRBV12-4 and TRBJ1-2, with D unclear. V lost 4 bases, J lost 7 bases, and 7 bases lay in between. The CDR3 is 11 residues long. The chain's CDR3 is CASSYYFGYTF. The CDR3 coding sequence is TGTGCCAGCAGTTATTACTTTGGCTACACCTTC.

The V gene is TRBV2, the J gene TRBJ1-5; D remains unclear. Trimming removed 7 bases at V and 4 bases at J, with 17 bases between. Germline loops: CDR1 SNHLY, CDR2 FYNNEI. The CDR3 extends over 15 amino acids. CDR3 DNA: TGTGCCAGCATGCCCCCCGGGAATTCAAATCAGCCCCAGCATTTT. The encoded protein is CASMPPGNSNQPQHF.

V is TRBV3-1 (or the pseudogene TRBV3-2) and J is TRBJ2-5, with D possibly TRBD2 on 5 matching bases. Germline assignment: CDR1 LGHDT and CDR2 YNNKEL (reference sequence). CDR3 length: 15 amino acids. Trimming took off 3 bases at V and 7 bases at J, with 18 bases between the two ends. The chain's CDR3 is CASSQFSASSGTQYF. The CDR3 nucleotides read TGTGCCAGCAGCCAGTTCTCGGCTAGCTCAGGGACCCAGTACTTC.

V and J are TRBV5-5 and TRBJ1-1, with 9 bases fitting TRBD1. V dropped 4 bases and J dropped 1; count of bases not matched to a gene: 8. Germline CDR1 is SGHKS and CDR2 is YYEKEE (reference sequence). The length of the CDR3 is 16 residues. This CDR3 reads CASSRGQGVGNTEAFF. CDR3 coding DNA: TGTGCCAGCAGCCGGGGACAGGGTGTGGGGAACACTGAAGCTTTCTTT.

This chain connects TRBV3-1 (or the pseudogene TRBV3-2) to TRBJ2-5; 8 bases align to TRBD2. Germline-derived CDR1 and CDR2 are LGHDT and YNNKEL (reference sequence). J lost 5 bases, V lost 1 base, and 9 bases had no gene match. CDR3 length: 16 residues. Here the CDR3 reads CASSQVSTGGPETQYF. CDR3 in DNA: TGTGCCAGCAGCCAAGTTTCGACGGGGGGGCCGGAGACCCAGTACTTC.

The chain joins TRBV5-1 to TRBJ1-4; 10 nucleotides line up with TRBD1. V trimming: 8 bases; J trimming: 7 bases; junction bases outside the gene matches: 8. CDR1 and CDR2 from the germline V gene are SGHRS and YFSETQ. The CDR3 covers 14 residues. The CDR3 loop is CASKNRDRGEKLFF. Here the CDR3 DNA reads TGCGCCAGTAAGAACCGGGACAGGGGTGAAAAACTGTTTTTT.

CDR3 loop: CASSIEEGAGYTF. In nucleotides, the CDR3 is TGTGCCAGTAGTATAGAGGAAGGGGCCGGCTACACCTTC. The V call is TRBV19, the J call TRBJ1-2; TRBD1 is a possible D gene (5 bases). CDR3 length: 13 residues. Trimming removed 0 bases at V and 8 bases at J, with 10 bases between. The V gene's germline CDR1 is LNHDA and CDR2 SQIVND (reference sequence).

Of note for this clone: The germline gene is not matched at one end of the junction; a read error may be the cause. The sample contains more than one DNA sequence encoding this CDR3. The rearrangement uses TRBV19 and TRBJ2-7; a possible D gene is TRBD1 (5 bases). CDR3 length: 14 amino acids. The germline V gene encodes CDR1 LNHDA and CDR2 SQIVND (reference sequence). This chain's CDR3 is CASSQNRLGYEQYF. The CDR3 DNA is TGTGCCAGTAGTCAGAACAGGTTGGGATACGAGCAGTACTTT. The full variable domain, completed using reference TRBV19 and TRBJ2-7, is DGGITQSPKYLFRKEGQNVTLSCEQNLNHDAMYWYRQDPGQGLRLIYYSQIVNDFQKGDIAEGYSVSREKKESFPLTVTSAQKNPTAFYLCASSQNRLGYEQYFGPGTRLTVT.

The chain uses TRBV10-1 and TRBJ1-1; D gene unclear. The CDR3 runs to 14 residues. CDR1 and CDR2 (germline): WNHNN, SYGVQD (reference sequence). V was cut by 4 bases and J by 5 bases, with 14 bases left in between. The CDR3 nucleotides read TGCGCCAGCAGTGTTTCTACTGGTGAGACTGAAGCTTTCTTT. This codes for CASSVSTGETEAFF.

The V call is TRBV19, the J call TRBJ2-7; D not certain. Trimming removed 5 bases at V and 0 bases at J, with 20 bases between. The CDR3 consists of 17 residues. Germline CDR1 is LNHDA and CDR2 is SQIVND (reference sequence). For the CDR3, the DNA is TGTGCCAGTAGTTTGGAGTGGATCGGCAGAGCCTCCTACGAGCAGTACTTC. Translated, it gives CASSLEWIGRASYEQYF.

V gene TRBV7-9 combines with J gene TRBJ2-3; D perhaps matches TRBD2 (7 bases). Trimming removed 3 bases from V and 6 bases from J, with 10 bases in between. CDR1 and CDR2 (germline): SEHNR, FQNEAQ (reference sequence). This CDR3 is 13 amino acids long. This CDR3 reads CASSFGGLDTQYF. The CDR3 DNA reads TGTGCCAGCAGCTTCGGGGGGCTTGATACGCAGTATTTT.

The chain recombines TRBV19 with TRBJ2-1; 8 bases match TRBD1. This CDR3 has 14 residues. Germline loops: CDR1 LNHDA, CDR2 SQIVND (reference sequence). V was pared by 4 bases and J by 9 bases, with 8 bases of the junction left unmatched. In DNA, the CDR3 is TGTGCCAGTAGTAAAACCAGGGGGCAGGGTGAGCAGTTCTTC. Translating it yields CASSKTRGQGEQFF.

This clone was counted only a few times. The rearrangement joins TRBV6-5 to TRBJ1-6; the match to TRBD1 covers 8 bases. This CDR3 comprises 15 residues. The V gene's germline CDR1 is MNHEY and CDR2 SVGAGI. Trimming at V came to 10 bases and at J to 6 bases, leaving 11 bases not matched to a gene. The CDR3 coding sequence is TGTGCCACGAAGGGGACAGGAGTAATTAATTCACCCCTCCACTTT. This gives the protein CATKGTGVINSPLHF.

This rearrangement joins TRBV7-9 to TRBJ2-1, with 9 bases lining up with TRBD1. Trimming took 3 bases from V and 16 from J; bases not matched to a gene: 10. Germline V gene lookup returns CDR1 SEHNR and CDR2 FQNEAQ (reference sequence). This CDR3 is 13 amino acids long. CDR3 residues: CASSFPGTGKEFF. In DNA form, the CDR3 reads TGTGCCAGCAGCTTCCCCGGGACAGGGAAGGAATTCTTC.

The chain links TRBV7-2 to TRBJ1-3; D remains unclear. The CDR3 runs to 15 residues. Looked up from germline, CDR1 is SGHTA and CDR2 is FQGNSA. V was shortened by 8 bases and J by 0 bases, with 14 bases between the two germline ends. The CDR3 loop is CASLDGKYSGNTIYF. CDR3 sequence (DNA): TGTGCCAGCCTAGACGGGAAGTACTCTGGAAACACCATATATTTT.

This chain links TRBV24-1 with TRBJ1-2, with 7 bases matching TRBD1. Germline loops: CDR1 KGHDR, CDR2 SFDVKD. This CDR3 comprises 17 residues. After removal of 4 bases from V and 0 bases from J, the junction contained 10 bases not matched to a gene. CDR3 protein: CATSERGTDDTNYGYTF. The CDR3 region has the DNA TGTGCCACCAGTGAGCGAGGGACAGACGATACTAACTATGGCTACACCTTC.

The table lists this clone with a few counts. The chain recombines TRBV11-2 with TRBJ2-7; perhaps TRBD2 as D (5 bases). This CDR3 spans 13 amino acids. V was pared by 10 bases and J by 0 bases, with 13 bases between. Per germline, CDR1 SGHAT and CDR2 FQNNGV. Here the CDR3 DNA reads TGTGCCACCTCGGGTAGCGACTCCTACGAGCAGTACTTC. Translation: CATSGSDSYEQYF.

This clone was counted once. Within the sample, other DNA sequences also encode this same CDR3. CDR3 loop: CASSRQGAYEQYF. CDR3 DNA sequence: TGTGCCAGCAGCCGACAGGGGGCTTACGAGCAGTACTTC. This chain links TRBV28 with TRBJ2-7; 10 nucleotides align to TRBD1. Per the germline V gene, CDR1 is MDHEN and CDR2 is SYDVKM. The CDR3 spans 13 residues. V shed 6 bases and J 4 bases; nucleotides not matched to a gene: 3.

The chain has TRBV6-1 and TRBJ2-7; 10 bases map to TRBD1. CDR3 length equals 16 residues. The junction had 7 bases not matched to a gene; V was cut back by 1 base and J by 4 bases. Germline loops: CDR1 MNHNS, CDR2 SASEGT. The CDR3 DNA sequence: TGTGCCAGCAGTGAAGTGGGGACAGGGGCAGGGTACGAGCAGTACTTC. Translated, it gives CASSEVGTGAGYEQYF.

The CDR3 region has the DNA TGTGCCAGCAGTCTAAGAAACAGGGATGGCTACACCTTC. Protein sequence: CASSLRNRDGYTF. The chain combines TRBV6-5 with TRBJ1-2, with D maybe TRBD1 (6 bases). Trimming removed 5 bases from V and 6 bases from J, with 13 bases in between. CDR3 length: 13 residues. The germline CDR1 and CDR2 sequences are MNHEY and SVGAGI.

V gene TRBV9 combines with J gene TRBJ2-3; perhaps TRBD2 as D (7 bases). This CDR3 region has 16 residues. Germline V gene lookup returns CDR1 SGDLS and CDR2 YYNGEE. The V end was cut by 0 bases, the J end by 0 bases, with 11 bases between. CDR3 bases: TGTGCCAGCAGCGTAGGGGGGGGCCTTAGCACAGATACGCAGTATTTT. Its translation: CASSVGGGLSTDTQYF.

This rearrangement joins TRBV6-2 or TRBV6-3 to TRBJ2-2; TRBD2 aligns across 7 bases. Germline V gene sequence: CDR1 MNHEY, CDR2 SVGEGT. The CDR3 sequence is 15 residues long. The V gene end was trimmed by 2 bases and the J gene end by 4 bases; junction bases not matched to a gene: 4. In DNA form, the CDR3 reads TGTGCCAGCAGTTACGTGACGGGGGGCACCGGGGAGCTGTTTTTT. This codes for CASSYVTGGTGELFF.

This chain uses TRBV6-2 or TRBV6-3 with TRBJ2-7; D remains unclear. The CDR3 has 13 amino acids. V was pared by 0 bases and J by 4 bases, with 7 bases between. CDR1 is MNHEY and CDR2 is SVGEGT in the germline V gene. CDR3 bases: TGTGCCAGCAGTTACTCCGCAGGTTACGAGCAGTACTTC. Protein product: CASSYSAGYEQYF.

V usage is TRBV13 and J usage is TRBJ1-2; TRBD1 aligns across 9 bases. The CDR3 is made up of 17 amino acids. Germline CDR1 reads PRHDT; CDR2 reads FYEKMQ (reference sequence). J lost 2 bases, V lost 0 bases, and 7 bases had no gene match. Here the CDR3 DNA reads TGTGCCAGCAGCTTAGGCCATCCGGGACAGGGAAACTATGGCTACACCTTC. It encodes CASSLGHPGQGNYGYTF.

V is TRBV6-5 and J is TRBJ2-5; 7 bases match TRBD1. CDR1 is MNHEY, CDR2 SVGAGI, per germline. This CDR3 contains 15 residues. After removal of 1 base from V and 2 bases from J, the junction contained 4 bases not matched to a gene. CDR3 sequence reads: CASSYYGTEQETQYF. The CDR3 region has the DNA TGTGCCAGCAGTTACTATGGGACAGAACAAGAGACCCAGTACTTC.

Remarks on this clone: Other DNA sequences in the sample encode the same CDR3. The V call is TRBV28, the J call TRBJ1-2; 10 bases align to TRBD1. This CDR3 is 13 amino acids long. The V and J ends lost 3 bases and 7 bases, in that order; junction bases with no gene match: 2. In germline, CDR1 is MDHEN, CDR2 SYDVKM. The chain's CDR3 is CASSLTGGGGYTF. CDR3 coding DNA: TGTGCCAGCAGTTTGACAGGGGGCGGTGGCTACACCTTC.